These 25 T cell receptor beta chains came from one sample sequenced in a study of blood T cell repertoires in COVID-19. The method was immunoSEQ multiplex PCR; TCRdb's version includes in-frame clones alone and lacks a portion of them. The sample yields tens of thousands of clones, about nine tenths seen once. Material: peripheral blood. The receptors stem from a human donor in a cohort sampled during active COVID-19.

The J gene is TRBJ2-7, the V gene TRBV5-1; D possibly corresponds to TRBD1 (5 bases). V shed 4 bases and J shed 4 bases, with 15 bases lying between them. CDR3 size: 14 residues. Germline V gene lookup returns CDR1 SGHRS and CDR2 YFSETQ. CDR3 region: CASSINDREYEQYF. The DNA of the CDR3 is TGCGCCAGCAGCATAAACGACAGAGAATACGAGCAGTACTTC. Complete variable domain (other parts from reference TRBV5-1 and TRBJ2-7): KAGVTQTPRYLIKTRGQQVTLSCSPISGHRSVSWYQQTPGQGLQFLFEYFSETQRNKGNFPGRFSGRQFSNSRSEMNVSTLELGDSALYLCASSINDREYEQYFGPGTRLTVT.

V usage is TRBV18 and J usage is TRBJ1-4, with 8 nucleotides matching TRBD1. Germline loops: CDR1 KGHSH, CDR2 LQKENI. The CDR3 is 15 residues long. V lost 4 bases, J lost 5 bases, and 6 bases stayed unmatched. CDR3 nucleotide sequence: TGTGCCAGCTCACGTCCGGGACAGGTGAATGAAAAACTGTTTTTT. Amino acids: CASSRPGQVNEKLFF. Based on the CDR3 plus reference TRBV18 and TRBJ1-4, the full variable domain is NAGVMQNPRHLVRRRGQEARLRCSPMKGHSHVYWYRQLPEEGLKFMVYLQKENIIDESGMPKERFSAEFPKEGPSILRIQQVVRGDSAAYFCASSRPGQVNEKLFFGSGTQLSVL.

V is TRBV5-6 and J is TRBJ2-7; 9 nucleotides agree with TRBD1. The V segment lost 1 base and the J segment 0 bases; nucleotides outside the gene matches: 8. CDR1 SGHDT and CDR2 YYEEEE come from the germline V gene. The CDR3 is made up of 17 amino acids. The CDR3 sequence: CASSLLTGGPSSYEQYF. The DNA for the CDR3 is TGTGCCAGCAGCTTGTTAACAGGGGGCCCAAGCTCCTACGAGCAGTACTTC.

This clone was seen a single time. DNA of the CDR3: TGTGCCAGTAGTATAGATCGAGAGGGGGACTATGGCTACACCTTC. Translating gives CASSIDREGDYGYTF. This rearrangement joins TRBV19 to TRBJ1-2, with D maybe TRBD1 (6 bases). Trimming stripped 0 bases from V and 3 bases from J, with 11 bases between. Germline V CDR1 and CDR2: LNHDA, SQIVND (reference sequence). CDR3 length: 15 amino acids.

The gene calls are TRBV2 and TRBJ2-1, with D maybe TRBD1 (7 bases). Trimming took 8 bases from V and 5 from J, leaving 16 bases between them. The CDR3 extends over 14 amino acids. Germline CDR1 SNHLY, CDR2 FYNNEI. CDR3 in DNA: TGTGCCAGCTTCCGGGGGACAGATAACAATGAGCAGTTCTTC. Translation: CASFRGTDNNEQFF.

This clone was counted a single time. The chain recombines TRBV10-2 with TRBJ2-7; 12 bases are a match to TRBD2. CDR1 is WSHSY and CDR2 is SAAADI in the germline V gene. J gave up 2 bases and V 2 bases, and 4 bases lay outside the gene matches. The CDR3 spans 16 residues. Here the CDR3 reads CASSEGPSGGAYEQYF. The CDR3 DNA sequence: TGCGCCAGCAGTGAGGGCCCTAGCGGGGGGGCCTACGAGCAGTACTTC.

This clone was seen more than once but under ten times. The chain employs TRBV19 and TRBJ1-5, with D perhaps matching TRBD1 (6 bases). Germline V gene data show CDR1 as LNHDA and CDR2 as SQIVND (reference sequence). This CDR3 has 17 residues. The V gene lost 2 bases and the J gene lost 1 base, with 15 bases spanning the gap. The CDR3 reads CASSIFPGQGSNQPQHF. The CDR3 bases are TGTGCCAGTAGTATATTTCCGGGACAAGGGAGCAATCAGCCCCAGCATTTT. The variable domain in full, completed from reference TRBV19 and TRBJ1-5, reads DGGITQSPKYLFRKEGQNVTLSCEQNLNHDAMYWYRQDPGQGLRLIYYSQIVNDFQKGDIAEGYSVSREKKESFPLTVTSAQKNPTAFYLCASSIFPGQGSNQPQHFGDGTRLSIL.

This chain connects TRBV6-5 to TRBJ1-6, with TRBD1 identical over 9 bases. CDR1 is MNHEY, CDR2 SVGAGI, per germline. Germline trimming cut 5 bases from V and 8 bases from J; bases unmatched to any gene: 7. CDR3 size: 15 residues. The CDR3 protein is CASSTQGALDSPLHF. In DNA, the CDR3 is TGTGCCAGCAGTACACAGGGGGCGCTTGATTCACCCCTCCACTTT.

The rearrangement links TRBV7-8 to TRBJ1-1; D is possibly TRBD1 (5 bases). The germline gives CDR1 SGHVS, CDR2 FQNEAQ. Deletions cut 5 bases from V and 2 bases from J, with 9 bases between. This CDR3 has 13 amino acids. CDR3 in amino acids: CASSRQLNTEAFF. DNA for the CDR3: TGTGCCAGCAGCAGACAGCTAAACACTGAAGCTTTCTTT.

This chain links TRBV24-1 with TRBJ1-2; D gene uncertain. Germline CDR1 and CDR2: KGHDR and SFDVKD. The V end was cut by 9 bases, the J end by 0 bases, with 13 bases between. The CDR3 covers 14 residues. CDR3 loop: CATQGTRPNYGYTF. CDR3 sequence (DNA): TGTGCCACCCAAGGAACTAGACCTAACTATGGCTACACCTTC.

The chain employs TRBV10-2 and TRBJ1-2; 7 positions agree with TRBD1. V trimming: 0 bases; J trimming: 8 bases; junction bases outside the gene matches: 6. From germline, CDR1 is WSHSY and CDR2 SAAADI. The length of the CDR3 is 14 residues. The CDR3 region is CASSESTGAEGYTF. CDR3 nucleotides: TGCGCCAGCAGTGAGTCCACAGGGGCGGAGGGCTACACCTTC.

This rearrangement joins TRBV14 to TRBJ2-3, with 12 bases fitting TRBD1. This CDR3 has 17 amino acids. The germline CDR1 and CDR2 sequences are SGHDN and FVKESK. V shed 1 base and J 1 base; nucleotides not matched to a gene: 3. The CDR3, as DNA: TGTGCCAGCAGCCAAGGCCGGGACAGGGGGCGCACAGATACGCAGTATTTT. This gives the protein CASSQGRDRGRTDTQYF.

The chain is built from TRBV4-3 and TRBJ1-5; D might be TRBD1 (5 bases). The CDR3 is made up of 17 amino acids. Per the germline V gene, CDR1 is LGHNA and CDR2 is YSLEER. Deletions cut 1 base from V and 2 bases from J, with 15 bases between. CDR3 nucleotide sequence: TGCGCCAGCAGCCAAGTTCTGTCGGGGGAAGGCAATCAGCCCCAGCATTTT. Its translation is CASSQVLSGEGNQPQHF.

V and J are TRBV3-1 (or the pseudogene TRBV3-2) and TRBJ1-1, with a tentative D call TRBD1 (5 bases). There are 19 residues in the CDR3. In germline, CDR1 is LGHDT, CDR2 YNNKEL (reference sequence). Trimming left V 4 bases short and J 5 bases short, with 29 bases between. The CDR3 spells CASSPPPGQADEEGTEAFF. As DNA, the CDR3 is TGTGCCAGCAGCCCCCCCCCGGGGCAGGCGGATGAGGAGGGGACTGAAGCTTTCTTT.

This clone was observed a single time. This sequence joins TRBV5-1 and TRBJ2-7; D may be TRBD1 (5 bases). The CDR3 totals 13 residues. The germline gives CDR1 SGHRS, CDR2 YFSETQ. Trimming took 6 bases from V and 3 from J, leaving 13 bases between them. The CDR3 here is CASKRGSNYEQYF. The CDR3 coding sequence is TGCGCCAGCAAAAGGGGTAGCAACTACGAGCAGTACTTC.

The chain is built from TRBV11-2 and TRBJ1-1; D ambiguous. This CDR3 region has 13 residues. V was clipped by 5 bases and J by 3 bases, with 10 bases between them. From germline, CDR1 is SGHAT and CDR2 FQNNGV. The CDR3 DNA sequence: TGTGCCAGCAGCCTTACGAGGTACACTGAAGCTTTCTTT. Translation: CASSLTRYTEAFF.

The CDR3 protein is CASSRNSNQPQHF. For the CDR3, the DNA is TGTGCCAGCAGTCGCAATAGCAATCAGCCCCAGCATTTT. This chain joins TRBV6-6 and TRBJ1-5, with D unclear. Trimming left V 5 bases short and J 0 bases short, with 5 bases between. Germline CDR1 reads MNHNY; CDR2 reads SVGAGI (reference sequence). There are 13 residues in the CDR3.

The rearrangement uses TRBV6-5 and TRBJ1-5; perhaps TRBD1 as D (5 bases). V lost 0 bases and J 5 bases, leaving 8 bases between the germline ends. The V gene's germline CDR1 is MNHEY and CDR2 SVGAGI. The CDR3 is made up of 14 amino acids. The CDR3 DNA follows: TGTGCCAGCAGTTACTCGGAGGGGTATCAGCCCCAGCATTTT. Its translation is CASSYSEGYQPQHF.

The DNA of the CDR3 is TGTGCCAGCAGCTCGATAAAATCCGGACAGGGGTCGAACTATGGCTACACCTTC. Amino acids: CASSSIKSGQGSNYGYTF. V usage is TRBV11-2 and J usage is TRBJ1-2; 9 bases map to TRBD1. V lost 4 bases, J lost 2 bases, and 14 bases stayed unmatched. Per the germline V gene, CDR1 is SGHAT and CDR2 is FQNNGV. This CDR3 is built from 18 residues.

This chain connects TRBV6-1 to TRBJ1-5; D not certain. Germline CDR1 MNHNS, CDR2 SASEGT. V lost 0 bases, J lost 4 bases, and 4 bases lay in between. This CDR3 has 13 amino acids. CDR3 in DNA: TGTGCCAGCAGTGAAGCCGGGAATCAGCCCCAGCATTTT. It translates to CASSEAGNQPQHF.

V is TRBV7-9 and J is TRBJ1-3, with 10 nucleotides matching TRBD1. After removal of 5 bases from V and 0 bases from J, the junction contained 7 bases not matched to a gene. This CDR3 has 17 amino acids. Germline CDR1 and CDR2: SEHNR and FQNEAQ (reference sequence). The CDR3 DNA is TGTGCCAGCAGCCGTCCCGGGACAGGGGCCTCTGGAAACACCATATATTTT. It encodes CASSRPGTGASGNTIYF.

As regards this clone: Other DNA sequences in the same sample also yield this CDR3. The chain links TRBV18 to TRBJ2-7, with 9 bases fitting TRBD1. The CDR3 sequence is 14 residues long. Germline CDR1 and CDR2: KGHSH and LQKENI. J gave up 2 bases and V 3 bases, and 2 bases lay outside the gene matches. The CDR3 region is CASSPGQGPYEQYF. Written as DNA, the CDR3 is TGTGCCAGCTCACCGGGACAGGGACCCTACGAGCAGTACTTC.

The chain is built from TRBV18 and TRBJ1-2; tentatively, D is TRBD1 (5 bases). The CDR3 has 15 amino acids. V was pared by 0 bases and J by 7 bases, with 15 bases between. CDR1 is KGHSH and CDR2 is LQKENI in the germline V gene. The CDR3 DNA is TGTGCCAGCTCACCACCAACGGGGGTGAGCGTTGGCTACACCTTC. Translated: CASSPPTGVSVGYTF. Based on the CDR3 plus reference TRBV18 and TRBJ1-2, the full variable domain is NAGVMQNPRHLVRRRGQEARLRCSPMKGHSHVYWYRQLPEEGLKFMVYLQKENIIDESGMPKERFSAEFPKEGPSILRIQQVVRGDSAAYFCASSPPTGVSVGYTFGSGTRLTVV.

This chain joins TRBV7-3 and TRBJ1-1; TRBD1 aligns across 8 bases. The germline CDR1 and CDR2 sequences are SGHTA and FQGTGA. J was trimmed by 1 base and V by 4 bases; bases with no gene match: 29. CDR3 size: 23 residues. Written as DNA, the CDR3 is TGTGCCAGCAGCTCAACCGTTTACAGGGGGGGCTATGGATCCCAACGAGAGAACACTGAAGCTTTCTTT. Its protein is CASSSTVYRGGYGSQRENTEAFF.

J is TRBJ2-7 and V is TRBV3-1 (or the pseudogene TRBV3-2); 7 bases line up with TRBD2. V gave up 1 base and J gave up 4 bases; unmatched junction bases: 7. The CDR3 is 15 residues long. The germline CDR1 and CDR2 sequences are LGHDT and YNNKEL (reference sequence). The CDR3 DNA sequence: TGTGCCAGCAGCCAAGCACCTGGGGGGGGGTACGAGCAGTACTTC. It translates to CASSQAPGGGYEQYF.